Presented here are 14 T cell receptor beta chains from one specimen sequenced in a study of beta chain features in type 1 diabetes. General study points: Type 1 diabetes patients had moderately but significantly shorter TCRB CDR3s in all four CD4+ subsets.

Expressed TCRB transcripts were sequenced, since all the RNA that had been isolated was reverse transcribed. The protocol was immunoSEQ multiplex PCR, while the TCRdb copy is restricted to in-frame clones and leaves out a portion. The sample holds roughly 140,000 clones, about 9.4% seen once. The antigens of these receptors remain unknown. Input material: central memory CD4+ T cells from blood. These receptor sequences come from a man aged 25-45 years with type 1 diabetes.

In its sample, this clone was seen a few times. The CDR3 sequence is CASNPSGLTDTQYF. CDR3 coding DNA: TGTGCCAGCAATCCTAGCGGGCTCACAGATACGCAGTATTTT. The chain carries TRBV9 and TRBJ2-3; 8 bases match TRBD2. Germline loops: CDR1 SGDLS, CDR2 YYNGEE. The CDR3 covers 14 residues. The V and J ends lost 6 bases and 2 bases, in that order; junction bases with no gene match: 5.

This clone was detected only a few times. This chain uses TRBV7-3 with TRBJ2-1, with TRBD2 as a possible D gene (5 bases). The V gene lost 2 bases and the J gene lost 7 bases, with 9 bases spanning the gap. Per the germline V gene, CDR1 is SGHTA and CDR2 is FQGTGA. CDR3 length equals 13 residues. CDR3 protein: CASSLVRANEQFF. In DNA, the CDR3 is TGTGCCAGCAGCTTAGTGAGGGCAAATGAGCAGTTCTTC.

The chain carries TRBV6-1 and TRBJ2-5; no definite D call. This CDR3 comprises 11 residues. V gave up 5 bases and J gave up 5 bases, with 6 bases separating them. Germline V CDR1 and CDR2: MNHNS, SASEGT. CDR3 region: CASSPRETQYF. In DNA form, the CDR3 reads TGTGCCAGCAGTCCTAGGGAGACCCAGTACTTC.

The rearrangement uses TRBV9 and TRBJ2-3; 15 bases match TRBD2. The CDR3 sequence is 16 residues long. Unmatched junction bases numbered 5, after V lost 4 bases and J lost 5 bases. Per germline, CDR1 SGDLS and CDR2 YYNGEE. CDR3 DNA: TGTGCCAGCAGCCTAGGACTAGCGGGAGGGGGAGATACGCAGTATTTT. This sequence encodes CASSLGLAGGGDTQYF.

This clone was detected a few times. The V gene is TRBV2, the J gene TRBJ2-7, with unresolved D. Germline V lookup: CDR1 SNHLY, CDR2 FYNNEI. Deletions cut 7 bases from V and 6 bases from J, with 10 bases between. This CDR3 spans 11 amino acids. CDR3 coding DNA: TGTGCCAGCACCCGGTTCGCCGAGCAGTACTTC. Its translation: CASTRFAEQYF. The entire variable domain, with the rest obtained from reference TRBV2 and TRBJ2-7, is as follows: EPEVTQTPSHQVTQMGQEVILRCVPISNHLYFYWYRQILGQKVEFLVSFYNNEISEKSEIFDDQFSVERPDGSNFTLKIRSTKLEDSAMYFCASTRFAEQYFGPGTRLTVT.

V gene TRBV4-2 combines with J gene TRBJ2-1; TRBD2 agrees at 10 bases. J was trimmed by 2 bases and V by 0 bases; bases with no gene match: 1. The germline V gene has CDR1 LGHNA and CDR2 YNFKEQ. This CDR3 contains 16 residues. Here the CDR3 reads CASSQDGTSAYNEQFF. CDR3 in DNA: TGTGCCAGCAGCCAAGATGGGACTAGCGCCTACAATGAGCAGTTCTTC.

The J gene is TRBJ2-7, the V gene TRBV27; 10 bases fit TRBD2. This CDR3 is built from 16 residues. Per the germline V gene, CDR1 is MNHEY and CDR2 is SMNVEV (reference sequence). The junction had 16 bases not matched to a gene; V was cut back by 6 bases and J by 8 bases. The CDR3 DNA reads TGTGCCAGCAGAGTAGGTGGACTCCTAGCGGGAGACCAGCAGTACTTC. It yields the protein CASRVGGLLAGDQQYF.

There are a few counts of this clone. The chain joins TRBV5-4 to TRBJ2-2; possible D gene TRBD2, 5 bases. With 4 bases removed from V and 5 bases from J, the gap between germline ends came to 12 bases. This CDR3 is built from 14 residues. In germline, CDR1 is SGHNT, CDR2 YYREEE (reference sequence). The CDR3 coding sequence is TGTGCCAGCAGCGCGGAGGTGACGACCGGGGAGCTGTTTTTT. This gives the protein CASSAEVTTGELFF. Supplemented by reference TRBV5-4 and TRBJ2-2, the full variable domain reads ETGVTQSPTHLIKTRGQQVTLRCSSQSGHNTVSWYQQALGQGPQFIFQYYREEENGRGNFPPRFSGLQFPNYSSELNVNALELDDSALYLCASSAEVTTGELFFGEGSRLTVL.

There are a few counts of this clone. The J gene is TRBJ2-7, the V gene TRBV2, with D possibly matching TRBD1 (6 bases). Germline V gene data show CDR1 as SNHLY and CDR2 as FYNNEI. The CDR3 has 11 amino acids. The ends were cut back, 6 bases at V and 10 bases at J, with 13 bases in the middle. The CDR3 region is CASSPGTNQYF. For the CDR3, the DNA is TGTGCCAGCAGCCCCGGGACAAACCAGTACTTC. Together with reference TRBV2 and TRBJ2-7, the CDR3 gives the full variable domain: EPEVTQTPSHQVTQMGQEVILRCVPISNHLYFYWYRQILGQKVEFLVSFYNNEISEKSEIFDDQFSVERPDGSNFTLKIRSTKLEDSAMYFCASSPGTNQYFGPGTRLTVT.

The chain couples TRBV28 to TRBJ1-5; tentatively, D is TRBD1 (6 bases). The CDR3 contains 13 residues. Trimming pared 2 bases from V and 16 bases from J, leaving 18 bases between. Looked up from germline, CDR1 is MDHEN and CDR2 is SYDVKM. The CDR3: CASSLAYVGTKHF. The CDR3 DNA follows: TGTGCCAGCAGTTTAGCCTACGTCGGGACAAAACATTTT.

The gene calls are TRBV11-3 and TRBJ2-3; 7 positions match TRBD2. This CDR3 comprises 13 residues. CDR1 and CDR2 from the germline V gene are SGHNT and YENEEA. V gave up 1 base and J gave up 6 bases; unmatched junction bases: 1. The CDR3, as DNA: TGTGCCAGCAGCTTAGCGGGAGGTGATACGCAGTATTTT. Translating gives CASSLAGGDTQYF.

On this clone itself: Other nucleotide sequences in the sample specify the same CDR3. The chain has TRBV5-1 and TRBJ1-5; no clear D. CDR3 length: 15 amino acids. Between the trimmed V and J ends, which lost 0 bases and 1 base, there was a span of 8 bases. The germline V gene has CDR1 SGHRS and CDR2 YFSETQ. DNA of the CDR3: TGCGCCAGCAGCTTGGCCCCAGGAAGCAATCAGCCCCAGCATTTT. Translating it yields CASSLAPGSNQPQHF.

There are a few counts of this clone. The V gene is TRBV30, the J gene TRBJ1-5; 8 bases line up with TRBD1. Per the germline V gene, CDR1 is GTSNPN and CDR2 is SVGIG (reference sequence). The CDR3 sequence is 14 residues long. V shed 3 bases and J 7 bases; nucleotides not matched to a gene: 8. CDR3 DNA sequence: TGTGCCTGGAGCATCAGGGGGCAGGGGCAGCCCCAGCATTTT. It codes for CAWSIRGQGQPQHF.

This clone turned up a few times. The rearrangement uses TRBV5-1 and TRBJ2-1, with a weak D call TRBD2 (5 bases). Per germline, CDR1 SGHRS and CDR2 YFSETQ. Trimming removed 5 bases at V and 6 bases at J, with 18 bases between. CDR3 length equals 15 residues. CDR3 protein: CASSSAPGGSNEQFF. CDR3 in DNA: TGCGCCAGCAGTTCCGCCCCGGGCGGGTCCAATGAGCAGTTCTTC.